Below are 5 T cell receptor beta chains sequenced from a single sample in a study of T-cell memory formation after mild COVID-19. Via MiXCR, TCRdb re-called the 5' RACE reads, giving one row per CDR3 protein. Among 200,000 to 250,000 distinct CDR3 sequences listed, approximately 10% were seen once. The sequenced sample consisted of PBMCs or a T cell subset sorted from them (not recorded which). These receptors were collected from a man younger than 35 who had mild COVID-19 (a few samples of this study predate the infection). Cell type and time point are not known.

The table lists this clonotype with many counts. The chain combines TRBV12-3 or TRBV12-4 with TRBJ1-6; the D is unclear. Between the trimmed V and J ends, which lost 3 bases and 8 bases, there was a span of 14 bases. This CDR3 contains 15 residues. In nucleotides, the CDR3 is TGTGCCAGCAGTTTTACAGCCACGATTGATTCACCCCTCCACTTT. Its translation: CASSFTATIDSPLHF.

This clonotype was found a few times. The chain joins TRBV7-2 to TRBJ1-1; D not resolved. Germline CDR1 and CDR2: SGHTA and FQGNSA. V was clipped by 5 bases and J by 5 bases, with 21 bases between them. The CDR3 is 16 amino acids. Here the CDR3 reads CASSLGPIRVTTEAFF. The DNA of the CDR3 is TGTGCCAGCAGCCTCGGACCCATTCGCGTGACGACTGAAGCTTTCTTT.

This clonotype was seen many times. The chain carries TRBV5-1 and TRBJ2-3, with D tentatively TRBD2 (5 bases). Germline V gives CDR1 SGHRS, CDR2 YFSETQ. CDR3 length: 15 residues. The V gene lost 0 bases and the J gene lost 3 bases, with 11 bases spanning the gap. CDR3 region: CASSLEGRGTDTQYF. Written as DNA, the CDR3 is TGCGCCAGCAGCTTGGAGGGAAGAGGGACAGATACGCAGTATTTT.

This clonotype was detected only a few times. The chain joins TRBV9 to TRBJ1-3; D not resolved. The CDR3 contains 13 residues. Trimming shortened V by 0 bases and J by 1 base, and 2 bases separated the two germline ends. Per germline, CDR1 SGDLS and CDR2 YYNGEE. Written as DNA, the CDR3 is TGTGCCAGCAGCGTAGCTTCTGGAAACACCATATATTTT. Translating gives CASSVASGNTIYF.

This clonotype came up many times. The DNA of the CDR3 is TGCGCCAGCAGCCAAGAGTTTAAGCGGTTCAACACCGGGGAGCTGTTTTTT. Translated: CASSQEFKRFNTGELFF. The chain uses TRBV4-3 and TRBJ2-2; D is possibly TRBD2 (5 bases). Trimming pared 0 bases from V and 2 bases from J, leaving 13 bases between. CDR1 and CDR2 from the germline V gene are LGHNA and YSLEER. The CDR3 sequence is 17 residues long.